This entry lists 5 T cell receptor beta chains sequenced from one sample in a study of T cells after yellow fever vaccination. MiXCR was run by TCRdb on the 5' RACE reads, yielding one entry per CDR3 protein. The sample gives hundreds of thousands of distinct CDR3 sequences, 21% of which show up once; roughly a sixth is in the top ten. Sample: PBMCs, taken about 21 days after the first yellow fever vaccination. The receptor set was obtained from a man in his late teens or twenties who received the YFV17D yellow fever vaccine.

This chain links TRBV18 with TRBJ2-3, with 11 bases that match TRBD1. The V gene's germline CDR1 is KGHSH and CDR2 LQKENI. The CDR3 totals 14 residues. V dropped 7 bases and J dropped 5; count of bases not matched to a gene: 5. The CDR3 region is CASCGQGAGDTQYF. The DNA of the CDR3 is TGTGCCAGCTGCGGACAGGGGGCTGGAGATACGCAGTATTTT.

The rearrangement uses TRBV7-2 and TRBJ1-3; D call uncertain. The CDR3 is 14 residues long. Trimming took off 7 bases at V and 5 bases at J, with 15 bases between the two ends. Germline V gives CDR1 SGHTA, CDR2 FQGNSA. The CDR3 loop is CASTPYRGRNTIYF. The DNA for the CDR3 is TGTGCCAGCACCCCCTATCGTGGGAGAAACACCATATATTTT.

The chain has TRBV18 and TRBJ2-4; D remains ambiguous. The CDR3 is 14 residues long. Trimming left V 1 base short and J 6 bases short, with 10 bases between. CDR1 and CDR2 from the germline V gene are KGHSH and LQKENI. CDR3 sequence (DNA): TGTGCCAGCTCACCACAGAGGAGCTTAAACATTCAGTACTTC. Amino acids: CASSPQRSLNIQYF. Drawing the rest from reference TRBV18 and TRBJ2-4, the complete variable domain is NAGVMQNPRHLVRRRGQEARLRCSPMKGHSHVYWYRQLPEEGLKFMVYLQKENIIDESGMPKERFSAEFPKEGPSILRIQQVVRGDSAAYFCASSPQRSLNIQYFGAGTRLSVL.

This clonotype was seen at least ten times. This chain links TRBV7-2 with TRBJ2-7; D is undetermined. V shed 4 bases and J shed 2 bases, with 9 bases lying between them. The length of the CDR3 is 13 residues. Germline lookup yields CDR1 SGHTA and CDR2 FQGNSA. The CDR3 coding sequence is TGTGCCAGCAGCTCGCGACGCGCCTACGAGCAGTACTTC. It encodes CASSSRRAYEQYF.

V and J are TRBV9 and TRBJ2-7, with unresolved D. The CDR3 loop spans 14 amino acids. Germline CDR1 and CDR2: SGDLS and YYNGEE. The germline V and J ends were trimmed by 0 bases and 6 bases, with 13 bases remaining between them. The CDR3 is CASSVATDAPEQYF. The CDR3 DNA sequence: TGTGCCAGCAGCGTAGCAACAGACGCCCCCGAGCAGTACTTC.